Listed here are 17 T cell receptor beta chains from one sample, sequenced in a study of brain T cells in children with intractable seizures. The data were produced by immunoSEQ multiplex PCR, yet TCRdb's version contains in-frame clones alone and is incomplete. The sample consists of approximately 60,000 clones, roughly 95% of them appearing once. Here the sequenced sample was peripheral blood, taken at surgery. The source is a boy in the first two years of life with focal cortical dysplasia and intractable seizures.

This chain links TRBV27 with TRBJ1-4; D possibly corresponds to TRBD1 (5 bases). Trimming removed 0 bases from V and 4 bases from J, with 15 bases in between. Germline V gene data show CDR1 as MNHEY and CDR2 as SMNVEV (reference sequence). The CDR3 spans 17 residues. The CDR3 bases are TGTGCCAGCAGTTTATCCTATTACAGGCGACTTAATGAAAAACTGTTTTTT. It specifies CASSLSYYRRLNEKLFF.

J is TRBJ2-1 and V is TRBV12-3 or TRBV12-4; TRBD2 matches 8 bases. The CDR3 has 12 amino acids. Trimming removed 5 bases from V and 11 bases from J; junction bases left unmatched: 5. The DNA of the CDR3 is TGTGCCAGCAGTACGGTAGCGGGACAGCAGTTCTTC. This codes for CASSTVAGQQFF.

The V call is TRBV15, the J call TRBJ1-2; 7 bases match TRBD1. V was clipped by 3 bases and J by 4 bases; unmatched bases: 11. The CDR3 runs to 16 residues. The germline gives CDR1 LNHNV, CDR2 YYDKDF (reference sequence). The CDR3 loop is CATSRYGQVTFYGYTF. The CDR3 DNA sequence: TGTGCCACCAGCAGGTATGGACAGGTGACGTTCTATGGCTACACCTTC.

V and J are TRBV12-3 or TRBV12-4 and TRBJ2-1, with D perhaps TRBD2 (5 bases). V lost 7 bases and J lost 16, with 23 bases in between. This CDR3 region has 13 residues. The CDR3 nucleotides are TGTGCCAGCACCCCGTTGAGAGGGCAGCCTAAATTCTTC. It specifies CASTPLRGQPKFF.

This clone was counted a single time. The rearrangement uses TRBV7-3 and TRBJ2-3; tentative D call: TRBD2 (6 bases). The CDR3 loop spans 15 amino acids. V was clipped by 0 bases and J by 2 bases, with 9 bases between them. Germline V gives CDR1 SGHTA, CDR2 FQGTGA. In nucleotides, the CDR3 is TGTGCCAGCAGCTTAACCGGCGGGATCACAGATACGCAGTATTTT. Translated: CASSLTGGITDTQYF.

CDR3 sequence reads: CASQGGDRSQPQHF. CDR3 in DNA: TGTGCCAGCCAGGGGGGGGACAGAAGTCAGCCCCAGCATTTT. V and J are TRBV2 and TRBJ1-5, with TRBD1 matching over 7 bases. This CDR3 has 14 amino acids. The germline CDR1 and CDR2 sequences are SNHLY and FYNNEI. The V and J ends lost 8 bases and 6 bases, in that order; junction bases with no gene match: 10.

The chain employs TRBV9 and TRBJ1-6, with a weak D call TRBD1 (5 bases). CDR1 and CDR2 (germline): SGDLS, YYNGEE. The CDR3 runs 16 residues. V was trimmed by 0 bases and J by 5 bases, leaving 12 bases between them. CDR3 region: CASSVEPGLNNSPLHF. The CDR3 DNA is TGTGCCAGCAGCGTAGAACCGGGACTGAATAATTCACCCCTCCACTTT. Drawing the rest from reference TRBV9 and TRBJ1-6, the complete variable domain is DSGVTQTPKHLITATGQRVTLRCSPRSGDLSVYWYQQSLDQGLQFLIQYYNGEERAKGNILERFSAQQFPDLHSELNLSSLELGDSALYFCASSVEPGLNNSPLHFGNGTRLTVT.

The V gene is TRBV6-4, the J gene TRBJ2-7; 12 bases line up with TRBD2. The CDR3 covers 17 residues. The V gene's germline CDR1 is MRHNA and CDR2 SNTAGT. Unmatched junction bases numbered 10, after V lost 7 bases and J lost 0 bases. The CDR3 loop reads CASITLAGGTSSYEQYF. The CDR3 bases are TGTGCCAGCATCACCCTAGCGGGAGGGACCAGCTCCTACGAGCAGTACTTC.

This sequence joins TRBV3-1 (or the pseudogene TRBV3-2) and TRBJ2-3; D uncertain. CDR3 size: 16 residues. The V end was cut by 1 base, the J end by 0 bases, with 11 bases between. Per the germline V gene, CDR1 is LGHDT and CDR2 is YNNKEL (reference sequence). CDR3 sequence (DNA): TGTGCCAGCAGCCAAGGGGATCCGACTAGCACAGATACGCAGTATTTT. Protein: CASSQGDPTSTDTQYF.

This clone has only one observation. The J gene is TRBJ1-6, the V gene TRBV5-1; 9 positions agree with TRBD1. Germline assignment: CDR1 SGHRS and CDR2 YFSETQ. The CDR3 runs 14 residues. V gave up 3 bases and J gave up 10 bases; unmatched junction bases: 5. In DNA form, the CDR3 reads TGCGCCAGCAGCTCACGGACAGGGGACTCACCCCTCCACTTT. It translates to CASSSRTGDSPLHF.

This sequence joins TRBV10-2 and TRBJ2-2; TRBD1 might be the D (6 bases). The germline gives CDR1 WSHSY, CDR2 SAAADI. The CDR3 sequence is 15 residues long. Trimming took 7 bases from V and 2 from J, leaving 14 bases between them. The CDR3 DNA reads TGCGCCAGCAATATCGACAGGTTTAACACCGGGGAGCTGTTTTTT. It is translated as CASNIDRFNTGELFF.

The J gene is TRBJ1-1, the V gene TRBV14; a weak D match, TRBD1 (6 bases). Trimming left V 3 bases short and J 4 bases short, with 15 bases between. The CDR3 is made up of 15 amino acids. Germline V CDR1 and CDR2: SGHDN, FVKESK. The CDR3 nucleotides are TGTGCCAGCAGCCAGGGGGGGGGCCGAAGCACTGAAGCTTTCTTT. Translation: CASSQGGGRSTEAFF.

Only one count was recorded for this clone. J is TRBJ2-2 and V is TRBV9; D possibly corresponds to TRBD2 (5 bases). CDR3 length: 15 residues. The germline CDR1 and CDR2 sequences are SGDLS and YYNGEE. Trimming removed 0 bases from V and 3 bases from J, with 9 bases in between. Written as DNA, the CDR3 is TGTGCCAGCAGCGTAGACGGGGTCGACACCGGGGAGCTGTTTTTT. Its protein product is CASSVDGVDTGELFF.

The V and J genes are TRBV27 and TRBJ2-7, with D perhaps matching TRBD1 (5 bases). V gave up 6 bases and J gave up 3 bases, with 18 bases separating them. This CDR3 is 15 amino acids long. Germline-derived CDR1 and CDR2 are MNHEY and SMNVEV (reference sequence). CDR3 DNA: TGTGCCAGCAGGCCAGACAGTTTATGGGTCTACGAGCAGTACTTC. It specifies CASRPDSLWVYEQYF.

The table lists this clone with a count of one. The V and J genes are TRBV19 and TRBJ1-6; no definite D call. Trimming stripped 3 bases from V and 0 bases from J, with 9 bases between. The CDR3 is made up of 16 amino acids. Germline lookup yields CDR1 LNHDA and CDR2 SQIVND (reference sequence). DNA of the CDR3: TGTGCCAGTAGTATTTCGGAGAGCTCCTATAATTCACCCCTCCACTTT. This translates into CASSISESSYNSPLHF.

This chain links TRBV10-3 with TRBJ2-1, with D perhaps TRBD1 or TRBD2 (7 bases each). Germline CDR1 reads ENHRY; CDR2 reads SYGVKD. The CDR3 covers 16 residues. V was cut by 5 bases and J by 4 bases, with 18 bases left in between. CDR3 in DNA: TGTGCCATCAGTATACGAAACAGGGGAGGGTACAATGAGCAGTTCTTC. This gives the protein CAISIRNRGGYNEQFF.

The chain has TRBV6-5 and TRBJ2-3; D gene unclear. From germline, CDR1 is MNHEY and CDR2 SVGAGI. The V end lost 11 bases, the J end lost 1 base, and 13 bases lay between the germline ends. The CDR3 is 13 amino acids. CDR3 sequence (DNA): TGTGCCCTAGGTATAACTGGCACAGATACGCAGTATTTT. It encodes CALGITGTDTQYF.